This TCR beta chain was recorded in a study of cytomegalovirus exposure and HLA in healthy donors. Study at large: Earlier results showed roughly 120 million unique TCR beta sequences derived from roughly 180 million T cells.

PCR primers comprised 60 Vbeta and 13 Jbeta primers. Measured with immunoSEQ multiplex PCR; TCRdb has only the in-frame clones, and not every one. This table holds some 170,000 clones, approximately 80% found once. V dropped 0 bases and J dropped 4 bases, with 9 bases sitting between them. The CDR3 spans 14 residues. CDR1 MNHNS and CDR2 SASEGT come from the germline V gene. The TCR originated in a young woman in good health and CMV-seropositive. Sequenced: PBMCs. V gene TRBV6-1 combines with J gene TRBJ1-1; D is unresolved. The CDR3 DNA follows: TGTGCCAGCAGTGAAGCGCTTGCGGGCACTGAAGCTTTCTTT. Translation: CASSEALAGTEAFF.